This TCR beta chain was sequenced in a study of identical twins. Via MiXCR, TCRdb re-called the 5' RACE reads, giving one row per CDR3 protein. The sample lists 250,000 to 350,000 distinct CDR3 sequences, 8% to 9.5% occurring once. General study points: Findings depended on cross-sectional statistics rather than tracking the same donors.

Many counts were recorded for this clonotype. Its matching antigen is unknown. These data also featured in a second study, about yellow fever vaccine responses in identical twins.

The sample comprised CD8+ T cells sorted from blood. The sequence derives from a woman under 30 in good health.

Here the CDR3 DNA reads TGCGCCAGCAGCCTGGAACAGGGGGCTAACGGGGAGCTGTTTTTT. Translated: CASSLEQGANGELFF. The rearrangement links TRBV5-1 to TRBJ2-2; 9 bases are a match to TRBD1. The germline gives CDR1 SGHRS, CDR2 YFSETQ. This CDR3 has 15 residues. Germline trimming cut 4 bases from V and 7 bases from J; bases unmatched to any gene: 8.